This record covers a single T cell receptor (beta chain). Its target is not known. CD45RO-negative, CCR7-selected cells formed the naive CD8 fraction, which excluded terminally differentiated effector memory CD45RA+ cells. This specimen comes from a study of shared clonotypes between healthy human individuals. Regarding the study as a whole: Generation probabilities were higher for clonotypes shared across all four sorted-subset donors than for unshared ones. The sharing of 4.5% to 5.5% of naive CD4 clonotypes was seen across a few donors.

Germline-derived CDR1 and CDR2 are SNHLY and FYNNEI. V was shortened by 4 bases and J by 7 bases, with 14 bases between the two germline ends. The CDR3 length is 14 residues. Clones were sequenced by immunoSEQ multiplex PCR, and TCRdb holds only the in-frame ones, with some missing. The data show some 2 million clones, approximately 94% seen once. The sample taken for sequencing was naive CD8+ T cells sorted from blood. The sequence was collected from a man younger than 35 in good health. This chain connects TRBV2 to TRBJ2-1; TRBD1 might be the D (6 bases). The CDR3 coding sequence is TGTGCCAGCAGTGTGGAACAGGGCAGTAATGAGCAGTTCTTC. Protein: CASSVEQGSNEQFF. Full variable domain (remainder filled in from reference TRBV2 and TRBJ2-1): EPEVTQTPSHQVTQMGQEVILRCVPISNHLYFYWYRQILGQKVEFLVSFYNNEISEKSEIFDDQFSVERPDGSNFTLKIRSTKLEDSAMYFCASSVEQGSNEQFFGPGTRLTVL.